This T cell receptor (beta chain) appears in the sequencing data of a study of blood T cell repertoires in COVID-19. In the study overall: From T cells, B-cell-depleted T cells, or PBMCs came the material, which was cDNA or gDNA.

The germline gives CDR1 MNHEY, CDR2 SMNVEV (reference sequence). The CDR3 covers 14 residues. Trimming left V 4 bases short and J 5 bases short, with 14 bases between. Original processing methods: Estimation of nucleated cell counts relied on the amplification of reference gene primers. Clones were read by immunoSEQ multiplex PCR, and TCRdb kept only the in-frame ones, dropping some. Clone size and V and J calls were adopted from that table, with D and trimming inferred from the DNA. Of more than 200,000 clones listed, around 87% are singletons. Each recovered donor of Cohort 3 presented with two negative PCRs, clearance, or symptom resolution.

The specimen sequenced was PBMCs or T cells enriched from blood (not recorded which). The TCR originated in a woman in her fifties or sixties who had recovered from COVID-19. This chain connects TRBV27 to TRBJ1-1; D is unresolved. For the CDR3, the DNA is TGTGCCAGCAGTTCTGGGCGGGGTTGGACTGAAGCTTTCTTT. Its protein is CASSSGRGWTEAFF.